The rows below give T cell receptor beta chains drawn from one sample of a study of shared clonotypes between healthy human individuals. Method: immunoSEQ multiplex PCR; TCRdb's copy keeps in-frame clones and lacks some. This sample has more than 2 million clones, with about 94% found just once. Sequenced: naive CD8+ T cells from PBMCs. These receptor sequences come from a man younger than 35 in good health. Some clones in this sample may be carry-over from other donors' samples. The CDR3 runs from the conserved cysteine through the conserved F or W. A D gene is named only where the DNA matches it firmly. The listing skips clone size in some rows; elsewhere it reads once, few, many or a size class.

v_gene: TRBV28; j_gene: TRBJ2-5; abundance: .; d_gene: TRBD2; CDR3aa: CASRPSRTRWETQYF; CDR3nt: TGTGCCAGCAGACCCTCCCGGACTAGGTGGGAGACCCAGTACTTC
v_gene: TRBV14; j_gene: TRBJ2-7; abundance: .; d_gene: .; CDR3aa: CASSQVRGDEQYF; CDR3nt: TGTGCCAGCAGCCAAGTAAGGGGGGACGAGCAGTACTTC
v_gene: TRBV30; j_gene: TRBJ2-7; abundance: .; d_gene: TRBD1; CDR3aa: CAWRILTGNEQYF; CDR3nt: TGTGCCTGGAGGATTTTGACAGGGAACGAGCAGTACTTC
v_gene: TRBV9; j_gene: TRBJ2-3; abundance: .; d_gene: TRBD2; CDR3aa: CASSASGSGADTQYF; CDR3nt: TGTGCCAGCAGCGCGAGCGGGAGTGGAGCAGATACGCAGTATTTT
v_gene: TRBV11-2; j_gene: TRBJ2-1; abundance: .; d_gene: TRBD2; CDR3aa: CASSWGLAGVDEQFF; CDR3nt: TGTGCCAGCAGCTGGGGACTAGCGGGAGTCGATGAGCAGTTCTTC
v_gene: TRBV29-1; j_gene: TRBJ2-3; abundance: .; d_gene: .; CDR3aa: CSAEGVDTQYF; CDR3nt: TGCAGCGCAGAGGGGGTAGATACGCAGTATTTT
v_gene: TRBV5-4; j_gene: TRBJ2-3; abundance: .; d_gene: .; CDR3aa: CASSNPTDTDTQYF; CDR3nt: TGTGCCAGCAGCAACCCGACGGACACAGATACGCAGTATTTT
v_gene: TRBV19; j_gene: TRBJ1-1; abundance: .; d_gene: .; CDR3aa: CASSMDGEGIATEAFF; CDR3nt: TGTGCCAGTAGTATGGATGGTGAGGGCATAGCCACTGAAGCTTTCTTT
v_gene: TRBV7-9; j_gene: TRBJ2-7; abundance: .; d_gene: .; CDR3aa: CASSGGRGYEQYF; CDR3nt: TGTGCCAGCAGCGGGGGCCGTGGCTACGAGCAGTACTTC
v_gene: TRBV7-9; j_gene: TRBJ2-1; abundance: .; d_gene: .; CDR3aa: CASALGFTGTEQFF; CDR3nt: TGTGCCAGCGCGCTAGGATTTACAGGGACTGAGCAGTTCTTC
v_gene: TRBV11-2; j_gene: TRBJ2-7; abundance: .; d_gene: .; CDR3aa: CASSLIAGAYEQYF; CDR3nt: TGTGCCAGCAGCTTAATTGCCGGAGCCTACGAGCAGTACTTC
v_gene: TRBV28; j_gene: TRBJ2-7; abundance: .; d_gene: TRBD2; CDR3aa: CASSWLLAGAYEQYF; CDR3nt: TGTGCCAGCAGCTGGCTACTAGCGGGAGCATACGAGCAGTACTTC
v_gene: TRBV10-2; j_gene: TRBJ2-1; abundance: .; d_gene: .; CDR3aa: CASSEIGGPGVADEQFF; CDR3nt: TGCGCCAGCAGTGAGATCGGGGGCCCTGGGGTAGCGGATGAGCAGTTCTTC
v_gene: TRBV14; j_gene: TRBJ1-1; abundance: .; d_gene: TRBD1; CDR3aa: CASSQDRDRTTGTEAFF; CDR3nt: TGTGCCAGCAGCCAAGACCGGGACAGGACAACTGGGACTGAAGCTTTCTTT
v_gene: TRBV29-1; j_gene: TRBJ1-2; abundance: .; d_gene: TRBD1; CDR3aa: CSADRGSYGYTF; CDR3nt: TGCAGCGCCGACAGGGGCTCATATGGCTACACCTTC
v_gene: TRBV7-2; j_gene: TRBJ1-1; abundance: .; d_gene: .; CDR3aa: CASSFRGVGTEAFF; CDR3nt: TGTGCCAGCAGCTTTCGGGGGGTCGGCACTGAAGCTTTCTTT
v_gene: TRBV13; j_gene: TRBJ2-3; abundance: .; d_gene: .; CDR3aa: CASSLEGGDTQYF; CDR3nt: TGTGCCAGCAGCTTAGAAGGGGGAGATACGCAGTATTTT
v_gene: TRBV5-5; j_gene: TRBJ1-2; abundance: .; d_gene: TRBD1; CDR3aa: CASSFGTAPSYGYTF; CDR3nt: TGTGCCAGCAGCTTTGGGACAGCTCCATCCTATGGCTACACCTTC
v_gene: TRBV7-6; j_gene: TRBJ1-1; abundance: .; d_gene: .; CDR3aa: CASSLSWSRHVGNTEAFF; CDR3nt: TGTGCCAGCAGCTTATCGTGGAGCCGCCACGTTGGGAACACTGAAGCTTTCTTT
v_gene: TRBV7-2; j_gene: TRBJ1-1; abundance: .; d_gene: TRBD1; CDR3aa: CASSPGDRMNTEAFF; CDR3nt: TGTGCCAGCAGCCCGGGGGACAGGATGAACACTGAAGCTTTCTTT
v_gene: TRBV6-1; j_gene: TRBJ1-2; abundance: .; d_gene: .; CDR3aa: CASKRQETYDGYTF; CDR3nt: TGTGCCAGCAAACGACAGGAGACGTATGATGGCTACACCTTC
v_gene: TRBV9; j_gene: TRBJ2-3; abundance: .; d_gene: TRBD1; CDR3aa: CASSGRTGGVTQYF; CDR3nt: TGTGCCAGCAGCGGGAGGACAGGGGGTGTTACGCAGTATTTT
v_gene: TRBV9; j_gene: TRBJ2-7; abundance: .; d_gene: .; CDR3aa: CASSVGPRATYEQYF; CDR3nt: TGTGCCAGCAGCGTAGGCCCGAGGGCGACCTACGAGCAGTACTTC
v_gene: TRBV7-9; j_gene: TRBJ1-1; abundance: few; d_gene: .; CDR3aa: CASSLVQGAWEAFF; CDR3nt: TGTGCCAGCAGCTTAGTACAGGGCGCTTGGGAAGCTTTCTTT
v_gene: TRBV7-6; j_gene: TRBJ2-6; abundance: .; d_gene: .; CDR3aa: CASSFVPGLFSGANVLTF; CDR3nt: TGTGCCAGCAGCTTCGTCCCGGGACTCTTCTCTGGGGCCAACGTCCTGACTTTC
v_gene: TRBV7-8; j_gene: TRBJ2-3; abundance: .; d_gene: TRBD2; CDR3aa: CASSLSGLAGSDTQYF; CDR3nt: TGTGCCAGCAGCTTATCGGGACTAGCGGGATCAGATACGCAGTATTTT
v_gene: TRBV19; j_gene: TRBJ1-5; abundance: .; d_gene: .; CDR3aa: CASSIWFSNQPQHF; CDR3nt: TGTGCCAGTAGTATATGGTTTAGCAATCAGCCCCAGCATTTT
v_gene: TRBV7-2; j_gene: TRBJ2-3; abundance: .; d_gene: .; CDR3aa: CASSLGSGNEYTDTQYF; CDR3nt: TGTGCCAGCAGCTTAGGGTCTGGAAATGAGTACACAGATACGCAGTATTTT
v_gene: TRBV27; j_gene: TRBJ2-7; abundance: .; d_gene: TRBD1; CDR3aa: CASSLWGTALPAYEQYF; CDR3nt: TGTGCCAGCAGTTTATGGGGGACAGCGCTCCCGGCTTACGAGCAGTACTTC
v_gene: TRBV19; j_gene: TRBJ2-1; abundance: .; d_gene: .; CDR3aa: CASSILLTSNLFF; CDR3nt: TGTGCCAGTAGTATACTTTTGACTAGTAATCTGTTCTTC
v_gene: TRBV28; j_gene: TRBJ2-1; abundance: .; d_gene: TRBD2; CDR3aa: CASSWVAGGPLNEQFF; CDR3nt: TGTGCCAGCAGTTGGGTAGCGGGAGGGCCTCTCAATGAGCAGTTCTTC
v_gene: TRBV5-1; j_gene: TRBJ2-1; abundance: .; d_gene: .; CDR3aa: CASSLGGRGEQFF; CDR3nt: TGCGCCAGCAGCTTGGGAGGTAGAGGTGAGCAGTTCTTC
v_gene: TRBV4-1; j_gene: TRBJ2-2; abundance: .; d_gene: .; CDR3aa: CASSQGYGRELFF; CDR3nt: TGCGCCAGCAGCCAAGGTTACGGGAGGGAGCTGTTTTTT
v_gene: TRBV7-9; j_gene: TRBJ2-7; abundance: .; d_gene: .; CDR3aa: CASSGGPYEQYF; CDR3nt: TGTGCCAGCAGCGGAGGGCCCTACGAGCAGTACTTC
v_gene: TRBV5-1; j_gene: TRBJ2-7; abundance: .; d_gene: .; CDR3aa: CASSWGTDLSSYEQYF; CDR3nt: TGCGCCAGCAGCTGGGGGACTGACTTGAGCTCCTACGAGCAGTACTTC